A selection of T cell receptor beta chains follows, all from one sample in a study of shared clonotypes between healthy human individuals. Using immunoSEQ multiplex PCR, the repertoire was profiled, and TCRdb retains in-frame clones only, with some absent. Here the sample spans millions of clones, 85% to 95% being singletons. Input material: naive CD4+ T cells sorted from blood. Source of these receptors: a young man in good health. Both conserved end residues are part of each CDR3. The order of the fields is clone size, V gene, J gene, D gene, CDR3 protein, CDR3 DNA. A D gene is named only where the DNA matches it firmly. Clone size is shown for a subset of rows, as once, few, many or a class of expanded clone.

abundance: -; v_gene: TRBV11-2; j_gene: TRBJ1-1; d_gene: -; CDR3aa: CASLITGMNTEAFF; CDR3nt: TGTGCCAGCCTTATAACGGGCATGAACACTGAAGCTTTCTTT
abundance: -; v_gene: TRBV19; j_gene: TRBJ2-2; d_gene: -; CDR3aa: CASSIGGTRLVPGELFF; CDR3nt: TGTGCCAGTAGTATAGGGGGGACGCGGCTAGTGCCCGGGGAGCTGTTTTTT
abundance: few; v_gene: TRBV20-1; j_gene: TRBJ1-5; d_gene: -; CDR3aa: CSAELWPQHF; CDR3nt: TGCAGTGCTGAGTTATGGCCCCAGCATTTT
abundance: -; v_gene: TRBV30; j_gene: TRBJ1-6; d_gene: -; CDR3aa: CAWKLFSSYNSPLHF; CDR3nt: TGTGCCTGGAAACTTTTCAGCTCCTATAATTCACCCCTCCACTTT
abundance: few; v_gene: TRBV30; j_gene: TRBJ1-5; d_gene: TRBD1; CDR3aa: CAWSDPGGTDHQPQHF; CDR3nt: TGTGCCTGGAGTGACCCGGGAGGGACAGACCATCAGCCCCAGCATTTT
abundance: -; v_gene: TRBV7-2; j_gene: TRBJ1-1; d_gene: TRBD1; CDR3aa: CASSGRDRGFPMNTEAFF; CDR3nt: TGTGCCAGCAGCGGTCGGGACAGGGGGTTCCCCATGAACACTGAAGCTTTCTTT
abundance: -; v_gene: TRBV6-6; j_gene: TRBJ2-2; d_gene: TRBD1; CDR3aa: CASRGTGDTGELFF; CDR3nt: TGTGCCAGCAGAGGGACAGGAGACACCGGGGAGCTGTTTTTT
abundance: -; v_gene: TRBV5-1; j_gene: TRBJ2-1; d_gene: TRBD2; CDR3aa: CASSLAGEVGGEQFF; CDR3nt: TGCGCCAGCAGCTTAGCGGGAGAAGTCGGGGGTGAGCAGTTCTTC
abundance: -; v_gene: TRBV7-2; j_gene: TRBJ2-4; d_gene: TRBD2; CDR3aa: CASSSGLAGANIQYF; CDR3nt: TGTGCCAGCAGCTCAGGACTAGCGGGAGCCAACATTCAGTACTTC
abundance: -; v_gene: TRBV5-1; j_gene: TRBJ2-1; d_gene: -; CDR3aa: CASSLALALLGEQFF; CDR3nt: TGCGCCAGCAGCTTGGCACTAGCCTTATTGGGTGAGCAGTTCTTC
abundance: -; v_gene: TRBV5-1; j_gene: TRBJ1-4; d_gene: -; CDR3aa: CASSLGGTNEKLFF; CDR3nt: TGCGCCAGCAGCCTCGGGGGCACTAATGAAAAACTGTTTTTT
abundance: -; v_gene: TRBV6-6; j_gene: TRBJ1-1; d_gene: -; CDR3aa: CASSYSPGNTEAFF; CDR3nt: TGTGCCAGCAGTTACTCCCCAGGGAACACTGAAGCTTTCTTT
abundance: -; v_gene: TRBV19; j_gene: TRBJ2-7; d_gene: TRBD1; CDR3aa: CASSPLGQGPYEQYF; CDR3nt: TGTGCCAGTAGTCCTTTGGGACAGGGTCCCTACGAGCAGTACTTC
abundance: -; v_gene: TRBV7-9; j_gene: TRBJ1-1; d_gene: -; CDR3aa: CASSLLGGTEAFF; CDR3nt: TGTGCCAGCAGCCTCCTCGGAGGCACTGAAGCTTTCTTT
abundance: once; v_gene: TRBV10-1; j_gene: TRBJ2-5; d_gene: TRBD2; CDR3aa: CASSGWGGGAVETQYF; CDR3nt: TGCGCCAGCAGTGGTTGGGGCGGGGGGGCCGTGGAGACCCAGTACTTC
abundance: -; v_gene: TRBV14; j_gene: TRBJ2-1; d_gene: -; CDR3aa: CASSQGSTAYNEQFF; CDR3nt: TGTGCCAGCAGCCAAGGATCGACAGCATACAATGAGCAGTTCTTC
abundance: -; v_gene: TRBV5-4; j_gene: TRBJ2-6; d_gene: -; CDR3aa: CASSLGMGAQSAGANVLTF; CDR3nt: TGTGCCAGCAGCTTGGGAATGGGGGCGCAAAGTGCCGGGGCCAACGTCCTGACTTTC
abundance: -; v_gene: TRBV18; j_gene: TRBJ2-5; d_gene: -; CDR3aa: CASSLSGVETQYF; CDR3nt: TGTGCCAGCTCACTATCGGGGGTAGAGACCCAGTACTTC
abundance: once; v_gene: TRBV30; j_gene: TRBJ2-2; d_gene: TRBD1; CDR3aa: CAWNQGQGARTGELFF; CDR3nt: TGTGCCTGGAATCAGGGACAGGGGGCGCGAACCGGGGAGCTGTTTTTT
abundance: -; v_gene: TRBV7-2; j_gene: TRBJ1-2; d_gene: -; CDR3aa: CASSSYGQIYGYTF; CDR3nt: TGTGCCAGCAGCTCTTACGGTCAAATCTATGGCTACACCTTC
abundance: -; v_gene: TRBV19; j_gene: TRBJ1-6; d_gene: TRBD1; CDR3aa: CASSIATGEYSPLHF; CDR3nt: TGTGCCAGTAGTATCGCCACAGGGGAGTATTCACCCCTCCACTTT
abundance: -; v_gene: TRBV2; j_gene: TRBJ2-1; d_gene: -; CDR3aa: CASSLGRTSRNEQFF; CDR3nt: TGTGCCAGCAGTCTGGGACGGACGTCGCGAAATGAGCAGTTCTTC
abundance: -; v_gene: TRBV29-1; j_gene: TRBJ2-2; d_gene: TRBD2; CDR3aa: CSVGTRNTGELFF; CDR3nt: TGCAGCGTCGGGACTAGGAACACCGGGGAGCTGTTTTTT
abundance: -; v_gene: TRBV2; j_gene: TRBJ1-5; d_gene: TRBD1; CDR3aa: CASSEQGDDQPQHF; CDR3nt: TGTGCCAGCAGTGAACAGGGGGACGATCAGCCCCAGCATTTT
abundance: -; v_gene: TRBV15; j_gene: TRBJ2-7; d_gene: TRBD1; CDR3aa: CATSRERTGPYEQYF; CDR3nt: TGTGCCACCAGCAGAGAACGGACAGGACCCTACGAGCAGTACTTC
abundance: -; v_gene: TRBV2; j_gene: TRBJ1-5; d_gene: -; CDR3aa: CASSPLRQNYQPQHF; CDR3nt: TGTGCCAGCAGCCCCTTGAGGCAGAACTATCAGCCCCAGCATTTT
abundance: once; v_gene: TRBV7-9; j_gene: TRBJ2-3; d_gene: -; CDR3aa: CASSLEGLDTQYF; CDR3nt: TGTGCCAGCAGCTTAGAGGGGTTAGATACGCAGTATTTT
abundance: -; v_gene: TRBV28; j_gene: TRBJ1-2; d_gene: -; CDR3aa: CASSSPGQSNYGYTF; CDR3nt: TGTGCCAGCAGTTCTCCGGGACAAAGTAACTATGGCTACACCTTC
abundance: -; v_gene: TRBV2; j_gene: TRBJ2-3; d_gene: -; CDR3aa: CASRASRGSTDTQYF; CDR3nt: TGTGCCAGCAGAGCCTCCAGGGGCAGCACAGATACGCAGTATTTT
abundance: -; v_gene: TRBV18; j_gene: TRBJ2-3; d_gene: TRBD2; CDR3aa: CASSPLTLAGEVNTQYF; CDR3nt: TGTGCCAGCTCACCTCTCACACTAGCGGGAGAGGTGAATACGCAGTATTTT
abundance: -; v_gene: TRBV7-7; j_gene: TRBJ2-1; d_gene: -; CDR3aa: CASSSRVTSNEQFF; CDR3nt: TGTGCTAGCAGTTCACGAGTTACCAGCAATGAGCAGTTCTTC
abundance: -; v_gene: TRBV6-5; j_gene: TRBJ2-3; d_gene: TRBD1; CDR3aa: CASRTGRGPDTQYF; CDR3nt: TGTGCCAGCAGAACGGGCAGGGGGCCAGATACGCAGTATTTT
abundance: -; v_gene: TRBV19; j_gene: TRBJ1-2; d_gene: TRBD1; CDR3aa: CASSLEDRVNGYTF; CDR3nt: TGTGCCAGTAGCCTGGAGGACAGGGTTAATGGCTACACCTTC
abundance: -; v_gene: TRBV7-2; j_gene: TRBJ1-5; d_gene: -; CDR3aa: CASSLGSQPQHF; CDR3nt: TGTGCCAGCAGCTTGGGGAGCCAGCCCCAGCATTTT
abundance: -; v_gene: TRBV10-3; j_gene: TRBJ2-2; d_gene: TRBD1; CDR3aa: CANADRANTGELFF; CDR3nt: TGTGCCAACGCGGACAGGGCGAACACCGGGGAGCTGTTTTTT
abundance: -; v_gene: TRBV6-5; j_gene: TRBJ2-3; d_gene: -; CDR3aa: CASSYGPFSTDTQYF; CDR3nt: TGTGCCAGCAGTTATGGACCATTCTCCACAGATACGCAGTATTTT
abundance: -; v_gene: TRBV2; j_gene: TRBJ2-5; d_gene: TRBD2; CDR3aa: CASSAGTSGLQETQYF; CDR3nt: TGTGCCAGCAGTGCCGGGACTAGCGGGCTCCAAGAGACCCAGTACTTC
abundance: -; v_gene: TRBV9; j_gene: TRBJ2-7; d_gene: -; CDR3aa: CASSRDPAYEQYF; CDR3nt: TGTGCCAGCAGCCGGGACCCCGCCTACGAGCAGTACTTC
abundance: -; v_gene: TRBV18; j_gene: TRBJ2-2; d_gene: TRBD2; CDR3aa: CASSPSGSVGELFF; CDR3nt: TGTGCCAGCTCACCTAGCGGGAGTGTCGGGGAGCTGTTTTTT
abundance: -; v_gene: TRBV15; j_gene: TRBJ1-3; d_gene: -; CDR3aa: CATSRDRRNTIYF; CDR3nt: TGTGCCACCAGCAGAGATCGGAGAAACACCATATATTTT
abundance: -; v_gene: TRBV4-3; j_gene: TRBJ2-2; d_gene: TRBD2; CDR3aa: CASSTGTRTTGELFF; CDR3nt: TGCGCCAGCAGTACCGGGACTAGGACTACCGGGGAGCTGTTTTTT
abundance: -; v_gene: TRBV19; j_gene: TRBJ2-3; d_gene: -; CDR3aa: CASRGGDPTDTQYF; CDR3nt: TGTGCCAGTAGAGGAGGGGACCCCACAGATACGCAGTATTTT
abundance: -; v_gene: TRBV11-2; j_gene: TRBJ2-2; d_gene: -; CDR3aa: CASSFLSNRLSRATGELFF; CDR3nt: TGTGCCAGCAGCTTCCTTTCCAACCGACTGAGCAGGGCCACCGGGGAGCTGTTTTTT
abundance: once; v_gene: TRBV7-2; j_gene: TRBJ2-2; d_gene: TRBD1; CDR3aa: CASSTQGALNTGELFF; CDR3nt: TGTGCCAGCAGCACACAGGGGGCGTTGAACACCGGGGAGCTGTTTTTT
abundance: -; v_gene: TRBV7-7; j_gene: TRBJ2-5; d_gene: -; CDR3aa: CASSLAWGASQETQYF; CDR3nt: TGTGCTAGCAGCTTAGCATGGGGTGCCAGCCAAGAGACCCAGTACTTC
abundance: -; v_gene: TRBV30; j_gene: TRBJ2-7; d_gene: -; CDR3aa: CAWSPYRAGRTYEQYF; CDR3nt: TGTGCCTGGAGTCCCTATCGCGCAGGTAGGACCTACGAGCAGTACTTC
abundance: -; v_gene: TRBV30; j_gene: TRBJ2-5; d_gene: -; CDR3aa: CAWSKGGKETQYF; CDR3nt: TGTGCCTGGAGTAAGGGGGGGAAAGAGACCCAGTACTTC